The 31 T cell receptor beta chains below were found in one sample sequenced in a study of T cells in localized non-small cell lung cancer. Sequenced by immunoSEQ multiplex PCR; TCRdb stores in-frame clones only, minus some. Of 52,000 or so clones in the sample, roughly 90% were seen once. Sequenced here: peripheral blood, sampled before any cancer treatment. The receptors shown here come from a male donor aged 60 or older with stage III squamous cell lung carcinoma.

This chain links TRBV23-1 with TRBJ2-7; TRBD1 matches at 7 bases. TRBV23-1 is assigned to the ORF class and has an uncertain function. This CDR3 is 14 amino acids long. V was pared by 9 bases and J by 2 bases, with 10 bases of the junction left unmatched. The CDR3 bases are TGCGCCAGACCCCAGGGGGAATGGCCCTACGAGCAGTACTTC. This encodes CARPQGEWPYEQYF.

The V gene is TRBV23-1, the J gene TRBJ1-4; D is undetermined. Being an ORF, TRBV23-1 has a function that is uncertain. The V end lost 1 base, the J end lost 3 bases, and 18 bases lay between the germline ends. This CDR3 comprises 18 residues. CDR3 in amino acids: CASSQFGSGGGSNEKLFF. DNA for the CDR3: TGCGCCAGCAGTCAATTCGGTTCGGGAGGCGGATCTAATGAAAAACTGTTTTTT.

The chain links TRBV9 to TRBJ2-6; D is perhaps TRBD2 (6 bases). This CDR3 is built from 17 residues. The V end lost 4 bases, the J end lost 2 bases, and 16 bases lay between the germline ends. Germline CDR1 and CDR2: SGDLS and YYNGEE. This CDR3 reads CASSTGGGSPGANVLTF. The DNA for the CDR3 is TGTGCCAGCAGCACCGGGGGTGGGTCCCCTGGGGCCAACGTCCTGACTTTC.

V and J are TRBV18 and TRBJ1-2; a possible D gene is TRBD1 (5 bases). The CDR3 is 17 amino acids. Trimming took off 2 bases at V and 2 bases at J, with 18 bases between the two ends. In germline, CDR1 is KGHSH, CDR2 LQKENI. In DNA form, the CDR3 reads TGTGCCAGCTCACCAACCGTCCCCAGGGCGCGCAACTATGGCTACACCTTC. This encodes CASSPTVPRARNYGYTF.

This clone was seen a handful of times. The V call is TRBV18, the J call TRBJ1-1; D is uncertain. With 2 bases removed from V and 7 bases from J, the gap between germline ends came to 8 bases. Germline assignment: CDR1 KGHSH and CDR2 LQKENI. This CDR3 is 12 amino acids long. The CDR3 sequence is CASSPNDLEAFF. In DNA form, the CDR3 reads TGTGCCAGCTCACCAAACGATCTTGAAGCTTTCTTT.

The V gene is TRBV6-5, the J gene TRBJ2-7, with 8 bases that match TRBD1. The CDR3 covers 14 residues. Germline-derived CDR1 and CDR2 are MNHEY and SVGAGI. The junction had 5 bases not matched to a gene; V was cut back by 4 bases and J by 3 bases. The CDR3 region is CASSWDRPDYEQYF. The DNA of the CDR3 is TGTGCCAGCAGTTGGGACAGGCCAGACTACGAGCAGTACTTC.

The V and J genes are TRBV30 and TRBJ1-1; D possibly corresponds to TRBD1 (5 bases). Between the trimmed V and J ends, which lost 5 bases and 2 bases, there was a span of 12 bases. The germline V gene encodes CDR1 GTSNPN and CDR2 SVGIG (reference sequence). CDR3 length: 13 amino acids. DNA for the CDR3: TGTGCCTGGGGGACCTTCGCTAACACTGAAGCTTTCTTT. Translation: CAWGTFANTEAFF.

This clone appeared a single time. CDR3 in DNA: TGTGCCAGCATCGGGTTGAACGAAAAACTGTTTTTT. It specifies CASIGLNEKLFF. The chain has TRBV28 and TRBJ1-4; unclear D gene. V lost 7 bases and J lost 8, with 11 bases in between. The germline gives CDR1 MDHEN, CDR2 SYDVKM. The length of the CDR3 is 12 residues. Looking up the rest from reference TRBV28 and TRBJ1-4 gives the full variable domain: DVKVTQSSRYLVKRTGEKVFLECVQDMDHENMFWYRQDPGLGLRLIYFSYDVKMKEKGDIPEGYSVSREKKERFSLILESASTNQTSMYLCASIGLNEKLFFGSGTQLSVL.

The chain recombines TRBV15 with TRBJ1-2; a possible D gene is TRBD1 (6 bases). CDR3 length: 14 residues. Trimming stripped 0 bases from V and 7 bases from J, with 12 bases between. Germline lookup yields CDR1 LNHNV and CDR2 YYDKDF (reference sequence). The chain's CDR3 is CATSRDLGASGYTF. CDR3 DNA sequence: TGTGCCACCAGCAGAGATCTGGGGGCGTCTGGCTACACCTTC.

This chain joins TRBV9 and TRBJ2-3; no reliable D call. Germline values: CDR1 SGDLS, CDR2 YYNGEE. This CDR3 has 13 amino acids. V was trimmed by 4 bases and J by 1 base, leaving 7 bases between them. Written as DNA, the CDR3 is TGTGCCAGCAGCCCACGAGGCACAGATACGCAGTATTTT. It yields the protein CASSPRGTDTQYF.

The genes are TRBV6-5 and TRBJ2-7; tentatively, D is TRBD1 or TRBD2 (5 bases each). Germline V lookup: CDR1 MNHEY, CDR2 SVGAGI. There are 13 residues in the CDR3. The V end lost 2 bases, the J end lost 6 bases, and 11 bases lay between the germline ends. This CDR3 is CASSYLGTGEQYF. The CDR3 region has the DNA TGTGCCAGCAGTTACCTAGGGACCGGCGAGCAGTACTTC.

This rearrangement joins TRBV6-1 to TRBJ2-7, with 8 bases fitting TRBD1. The CDR3 length is 15 residues. With 3 bases clipped from V and 6 bases from J, the junction kept 10 bases outside the gene matches. CDR1 MNHNS and CDR2 SASEGT come from the germline V gene. The CDR3 here is CASSDWAGGSGEQYF. The CDR3, as DNA: TGTGCCAGCAGTGATTGGGCAGGGGGCTCAGGCGAGCAGTACTTC.

This chain joins TRBV20-1 and TRBJ2-1, with 8 bases aligning to TRBD2. V lost 3 bases and J lost 10; bases outside the gene matches: 2. CDR3 length: 11 amino acids. Germline CDR1 reads DFQATT; CDR2 reads SNEGSKA (reference sequence). The CDR3: CSASRGREQFF. CDR3 nucleotide sequence: TGCAGTGCTAGCCGCGGGAGGGAGCAGTTCTTC.

This chain links TRBV9 with TRBJ1-5; D uncertain. Germline-derived CDR1 and CDR2 are SGDLS and YYNGEE. Trimming stripped 3 bases from V and 0 bases from J, with 7 bases between. This CDR3 is 14 amino acids long. DNA of the CDR3: TGTGCCAGCAGCGACGGTTATAGCAATCAGCCCCAGCATTTT. This codes for CASSDGYSNQPQHF. The entire variable domain, with the rest obtained from reference TRBV9 and TRBJ1-5, is as follows: DSGVTQTPKHLITATGQRVTLRCSPRSGDLSVYWYQQSLDQGLQFLIQYYNGEERAKGNILERFSAQQFPDLHSELNLSSLELGDSALYFCASSDGYSNQPQHFGDGTRLSIL.

The chain is built from TRBV7-9 and TRBJ1-6; 8 bases line up with TRBD1. CDR1 and CDR2 from the germline V gene are SEHNR and FQNEAQ (reference sequence). The CDR3 runs 15 residues. V gave up 4 bases and J gave up 6 bases; unmatched junction bases: 5. The CDR3 DNA reads as TGTGCCAGCAGCTGGAACAGGGGGATTAATTCACCCCTCCACTTT. The encoded protein is CASSWNRGINSPLHF.

V is TRBV9 and J is TRBJ1-4; D is possibly TRBD1 (5 bases). From germline, CDR1 is SGDLS and CDR2 YYNGEE. CDR3 length equals 16 residues. The V end lost 2 bases, the J end lost 2 bases, and 13 bases lay between the germline ends. The CDR3 DNA follows: TGTGCCAGCAGCGTGGCCTTGGGGGGTACTAATGAAAAACTGTTTTTT. Amino acid sequence: CASSVALGGTNEKLFF.

CDR3 DNA: TGTGCCAGCAGCTTAGAGGGAGGGGGCTTGGAGAACACTGAAGCTTTCTTT. Translating it yields CASSLEGGGLENTEAFF. This chain joins TRBV7-9 and TRBJ1-1; TRBD1 agrees at 7 bases. This CDR3 is 17 amino acids long. The J segment lost 1 base and the V segment lost 1 base, leaving 9 bases of the junction unmatched. Per the germline V gene, CDR1 is SEHNR and CDR2 is FQNEAQ (reference sequence).

CDR3 sequence reads: CSVAQDNEKLFF. Written as DNA, the CDR3 is TGCAGCGTTGCACAGGATAATGAAAAACTGTTTTTT. The rearrangement uses TRBV29-1 and TRBJ1-4, with D perhaps matching TRBD1 (5 bases). The CDR3 has 12 residues. With 4 bases removed from V and 4 bases from J, the gap between germline ends came to 7 bases. Germline V gene sequence: CDR1 SQVTM, CDR2 ANQGSEA.

This chain connects TRBV30 to TRBJ2-7; possible D gene TRBD2, 5 bases. Germline CDR1 reads GTSNPN; CDR2 reads SVGIG (reference sequence). The CDR3 covers 16 residues. Trimming took off 0 bases at V and 3 bases at J, with 18 bases between the two ends. The CDR3 region has the DNA TGTGCCTGGAGTGTAGCGAGAGGCGGGCCAGACTACGAGCAGTACTTC. It specifies CAWSVARGGPDYEQYF.

This sequence joins TRBV5-5 and TRBJ1-2; D not certain. Germline-derived CDR1 and CDR2 are SGHKS and YYEKEE (reference sequence). Trimming removed 2 bases from V and 4 bases from J, with 12 bases in between. The CDR3 totals 14 residues. In DNA, the CDR3 is TGTGCCAGCAGCTTACGCCCGGCAGGCTATGGCTACACCTTC. This gives the protein CASSLRPAGYGYTF.

The chain has TRBV5-1 and TRBJ1-2, with TRBD1 matching over 8 bases. The CDR3 has 15 residues. Germline lookup yields CDR1 SGHRS and CDR2 YFSETQ. V lost 2 bases, J lost 4 bases, and 7 bases stayed unmatched. The CDR3 nucleotides are TGCGCCAGCAGCTTCTGGTCAGGGGGCGTCTATGGCTACACCTTC. This translates into CASSFWSGGVYGYTF. The full variable domain, with the rest looked up from reference TRBV5-1 and TRBJ1-2, is KAGVTQTPRYLIKTRGQQVTLSCSPISGHRSVSWYQQTPGQGLQFLFEYFSETQRNKGNFPGRFSGRQFSNSRSEMNVSTLELGDSALYLCASSFWSGGVYGYTFGSGTRLTVV.

J is TRBJ1-6 and V is TRBV6-6; D is unclear. Per the germline V gene, CDR1 is MNHNY and CDR2 is SVGAGI (reference sequence). The CDR3 contains 15 residues. The germline V and J ends were trimmed by 7 bases and 9 bases, with 19 bases remaining between them. The CDR3 DNA is TGTGCCAGCACAACACTCGTGGGGTTGGGTTCACCCCTCCACTTT. Encoded protein: CASTTLVGLGSPLHF.

This clone turned up a few times. This rearrangement joins TRBV5-5 to TRBJ2-1; 8 bases are shared with TRBD2. J lost 2 bases, V lost 5 bases, and 6 bases had no gene match. From germline, CDR1 is SGHKS and CDR2 YYEKEE (reference sequence). CDR3 length: 15 residues. The CDR3 protein is CASRRVAGTYNEQFF. The CDR3 bases are TGTGCCAGCAGGAGGGTAGCGGGGACCTACAATGAGCAGTTCTTC.

The V call is TRBV19, the J call TRBJ2-7, with 7 nucleotides matching TRBD2. J was trimmed by 4 bases and V by 4 bases; bases with no gene match: 4. The CDR3 runs 13 residues. In germline, CDR1 is LNHDA, CDR2 SQIVND (reference sequence). For the CDR3, the DNA is TGTGCCAGTAGTAGCGGGAGATTTTACGAGCAGTACTTC. Protein sequence: CASSSGRFYEQYF.

The rearrangement links TRBV11-1 to TRBJ2-1; 7 bases line up with TRBD2. The CDR3 totals 16 residues. Germline-derived CDR1 and CDR2 are SGHAT and FQDESV (reference sequence). J gave up 7 bases and V 4 bases, and 13 bases lay outside the gene matches. The CDR3 coding sequence is TGTGCCAGCAGCTCCACCGGGAACCTCGGGGGGAATGAGCAGTTCTTC. It encodes CASSSTGNLGGNEQFF.

The chain uses TRBV9 and TRBJ1-3; D unresolved. The CDR3 is 16 amino acids. Trimming pared 0 bases from V and 0 bases from J, leaving 10 bases between. Germline V lookup: CDR1 SGDLS, CDR2 YYNGEE. CDR3 in amino acids: CASSVEPNSSGNTIYF. For the CDR3, the DNA is TGTGCCAGCAGCGTAGAACCAAATAGCTCTGGAAACACCATATATTTT.

This clone came up a few times. The rearrangement joins TRBV15 to TRBJ1-1, with D perhaps matching TRBD1 (5 bases). V was shortened by 1 base and J by 5 bases, with 8 bases between the two germline ends. CDR3 length equals 13 residues. Germline V gives CDR1 LNHNV, CDR2 YYDKDF (reference sequence). CDR3: CATSRAGRTEAFF. As DNA, the CDR3 is TGTGCCACCAGCAGAGCAGGGAGAACTGAAGCTTTCTTT.

The rearrangement joins TRBV5-1 to TRBJ2-3; D is possibly TRBD1 (6 bases). This CDR3 region has 15 residues. The germline V gene encodes CDR1 SGHRS and CDR2 YFSETQ. The ends were cut back, 0 bases at V and 2 bases at J, with 10 bases in the middle. For the CDR3, the DNA is TGCGCCAGCAGCTTGGTACAGGGCGACACAGATACGCAGTATTTT. Amino acids: CASSLVQGDTDTQYF.

This sequence joins TRBV4-3 and TRBJ1-4; 7 bases map to TRBD1. Per germline, CDR1 LGHNA and CDR2 YSLEER. This CDR3 spans 15 amino acids. V lost 1 base and J lost 4; bases outside the gene matches: 3. The CDR3 coding sequence is TGCGCCAGCAGCCAAGCCAACAGGGGTAATGAAAAACTGTTTTTT. It specifies CASSQANRGNEKLFF.

The rearrangement joins TRBV7-6 to TRBJ2-3, with TRBD1 matching 9 bases. This CDR3 is built from 13 residues. V lost 8 bases, J lost 2 bases, and 2 bases stayed unmatched. Germline CDR1 is SGHVS and CDR2 is FNYEAQ. Written as DNA, the CDR3 is TGTGCCAGCGGGACAGGGATCACAGATACGCAGTATTTT. It is translated as CASGTGITDTQYF.

DNA for the CDR3: TGTGCCAGCAGTACCCGAGCGGGAGGGCCGCACAATGAGCAGTTCTTC. Amino acid sequence: CASSTRAGGPHNEQFF. The chain combines TRBV27 with TRBJ2-1; 10 bases line up with TRBD2. Germline CDR1 MNHEY, CDR2 SMNVEV (reference sequence). The V segment lost 5 bases and the J segment 5 bases; nucleotides outside the gene matches: 9. The CDR3 totals 16 residues.